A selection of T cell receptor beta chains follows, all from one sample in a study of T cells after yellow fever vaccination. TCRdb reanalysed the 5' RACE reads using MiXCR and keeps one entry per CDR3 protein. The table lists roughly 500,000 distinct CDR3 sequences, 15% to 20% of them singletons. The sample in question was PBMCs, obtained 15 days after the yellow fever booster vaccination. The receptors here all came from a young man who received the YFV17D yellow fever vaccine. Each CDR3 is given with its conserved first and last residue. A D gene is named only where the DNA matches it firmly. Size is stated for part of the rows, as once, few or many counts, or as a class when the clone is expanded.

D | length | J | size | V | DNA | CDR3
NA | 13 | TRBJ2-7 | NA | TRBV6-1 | TGTGCCTCCCGGGCTTCTGCCTACGAAGAGCAGTACTTC | CASRASAYEEQYF
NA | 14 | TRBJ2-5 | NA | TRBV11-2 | TGTGCCAGCAGCTTACTAAACAGTAAAGAGACCCAGTACTTC | CASSLLNSKETQYF
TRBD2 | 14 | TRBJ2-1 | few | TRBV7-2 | TGTGCCAGCAGCTTAAAGGGCGGGAGCAATGAGCAGTTCTTC | CASSLKGGSNEQFF
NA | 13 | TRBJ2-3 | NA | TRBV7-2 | TGTGCCAGCAGCCGGGACCGAGGTGATACGCAGTATTTT | CASSRDRGDTQYF
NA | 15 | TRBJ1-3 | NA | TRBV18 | TGTGCCAGCTCAGCCGGGACGGCCTCTGGAAACACCATATATTTT | CASSAGTASGNTIYF
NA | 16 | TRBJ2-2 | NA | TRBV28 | TGTGCCAGCAGTTTGCGACTCAAACCGGTCACCGGGGAGCTGTTTTTT | CASSLRLKPVTGELFF
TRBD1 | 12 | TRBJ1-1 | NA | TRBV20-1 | TGCAGTGCCAAAACAGGGGGCACTGAAGCTTTCTTT | CSAKTGGTEAFF
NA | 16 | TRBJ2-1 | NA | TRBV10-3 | TGTGCCATCAGTTCTCCTGGTTTGGGGGTCTACAATGAGCAGTTCTTC | CAISSPGLGVYNEQFF
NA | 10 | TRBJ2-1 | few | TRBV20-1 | TGCAGTGTTTGGGGAAGTGAGCAGTTCTTC | CSVWGSEQFF
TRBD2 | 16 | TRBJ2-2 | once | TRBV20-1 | TGCAGTGCTCTAGGACTAGCGGGAGGGAACACCGGGGAGCTGTTTTTT | CSALGLAGGNTGELFF
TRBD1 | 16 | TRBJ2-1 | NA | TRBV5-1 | TGCGCCAGCAGCTTGGCGGGGACAGGGTGGTTGGATGAGCAGTTCTTC | CASSLAGTGWLDEQFF
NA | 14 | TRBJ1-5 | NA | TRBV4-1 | TGCGCCAGCAGCCAAGCGTGGGGGAACCAGCCCCAGCATTTT | CASSQAWGNQPQHF
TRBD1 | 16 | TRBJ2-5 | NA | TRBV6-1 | TGTGCCAGCAGTGAAACCCGACAGGGGGGAGGGGGGACCCAGTACTTC | CASSETRQGGGGTQYF
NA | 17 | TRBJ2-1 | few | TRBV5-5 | TGTGCCAGCAGCTTGGCCGGCGGGATCAGCTCCTACAATGAGCAGTTCTTC | CASSLAGGISSYNEQFF
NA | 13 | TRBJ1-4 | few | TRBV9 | TGTGCCAGCAGCGTCGGACCGGATGAAAAACTGTTTTTT | CASSVGPDEKLFF
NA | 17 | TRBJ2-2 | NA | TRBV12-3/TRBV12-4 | TGTGCCAGCAGCACAAGCCGGGGACTCTTCAACACCGGGGAGCTGTTTTTT | CASSTSRGLFNTGELFF
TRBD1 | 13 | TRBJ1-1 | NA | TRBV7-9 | TGTGCCAGCAGCTTGGGACAGGCCGCTGAAGCTTTCTTT | CASSLGQAAEAFF
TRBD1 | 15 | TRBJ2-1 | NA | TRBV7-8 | TGTGCCAGCAGCGTAACAGGGGGCGGCTACAATGAGCAGTTCTTC | CASSVTGGGYNEQFF